The 17 T cell receptor beta chains listed next were all sequenced from one sample in a study of T cells after yellow fever vaccination (dated by TCRdb to the late 2010s). The library relied on 5' RACE. Sequenced on an Illumina HiSeq 2500. Through fastp at Q25 and MiXCR, TCRdb rebuilt clones from the public reads, retaining in-frame beta chains. CDR3 protein duplicates are merged, each entry listing the most common genes and DNA. In all, the sample holds about 630,000 distinct CDR3 sequences, and 9% to 15% of those were seen once. The ten largest clones capture 15% of the sample. The treatment or condition tag for this specimen amounts to: live attenuated yellow fever vaccine strain. The sequencing used PBMCs, collected on the day of the yellow fever booster vaccination. These receptors all come from a young man who received the YFV17D yellow fever vaccine.

This chain joins TRBV7-6 and TRBJ1-4; D remains unclear. CDR1 SGHVS and CDR2 FNYEAQ come from the germline V gene. This CDR3 region has 11 residues. With 6 bases removed from V and 12 bases from J, the gap between germline ends came to 11 bases. CDR3 nucleotide sequence: TGTGCCAGCAGACTAAACGGGCAACTGTTTTTT. This codes for CASRLNGQLFF.

There are many counts of this clonotype. The chain recombines TRBV5-1 with TRBJ2-5; 7 bases are shared with TRBD1. V shed 2 bases, J shed 5 bases, and the junction held 3 bases outside the gene matches. There are 13 residues in the CDR3. From germline, CDR1 is SGHRS and CDR2 YFSETQ. The CDR3 DNA reads TGCGCCAGCAGCTTACCACAGGGGGAGACCCAGTACTTC. Protein: CASSLPQGETQYF.

This clonotype appeared a few times. The rearrangement links TRBV20-1 to TRBJ2-1; TRBD2 aligns across 9 bases. Germline lookup yields CDR1 DFQATT and CDR2 SNEGSKA (reference sequence). CDR3 size: 15 residues. The J segment lost 4 bases and the V segment lost 6 bases, leaving 10 bases of the junction unmatched. The CDR3 loop reads CSAEAGGRTYNEQFF. CDR3 nucleotides: TGCAGTGCCGAAGCGGGAGGCCGCACTTACAATGAGCAGTTCTTC.

This clonotype was seen repeatedly, ten times or more. A read error may produce the germline difference seen at one junction end. The DNA for the CDR3 is TGCGCCAGCAGCCCGGACGGGAACACTGAAGCTTTCTTT. The encoded protein is CASSPDGNTEAFF. The rearrangement uses TRBV12-3 or TRBV12-4 and TRBJ1-1, with D unclear. This CDR3 is 13 amino acids long.

This clonotype has a count of ten or more. The chain couples TRBV27 to TRBJ2-7; tentative D call: TRBD1 (5 bases). The CDR3 is made up of 12 amino acids. Germline-derived CDR1 and CDR2 are MNHEY and SMNVEV (reference sequence). The ends were cut back, 9 bases at V and 2 bases at J, with 11 bases in the middle. The CDR3 sequence is CASGAGPYEQYF. CDR3 nucleotides: TGTGCCAGTGGGGCAGGGCCCTACGAGCAGTACTTC.

The V gene is TRBV7-2, the J gene TRBJ1-5; 8 bases are shared with TRBD1. The ends lost 5 bases at V and 6 bases at J; junction bases unmatched: 12. The CDR3 contains 16 residues. The germline gives CDR1 SGHTA, CDR2 FQGNSA. The CDR3 bases are TGTGCCAGCAGCGAAAAAGTGGCAGGGGGCTTTCAGCCCCAGCATTTT. Its translation: CASSEKVAGGFQPQHF.

This clonotype has just a few counts. The chain couples TRBV7-2 to TRBJ2-5; D is possibly TRBD1 or TRBD2 (6 bases each). This CDR3 is 14 amino acids long. Trimming removed 5 bases at V and 3 bases at J, with 13 bases between. CDR1 is SGHTA and CDR2 is FQGNSA in the germline V gene. The CDR3 bases are TGTGCCAGCAGCAAACAGGGAGGAGAAGAGACCCAGTACTTC. This encodes CASSKQGGEETQYF.

In its sample, this clonotype was seen a few times. J is TRBJ1-5 and V is TRBV6-4; D is perhaps TRBD1 (5 bases). The V gene's germline CDR1 is MRHNA and CDR2 SNTAGT. V was pared by 6 bases and J by 15 bases, with 24 bases between. The CDR3 is made up of 14 amino acids. The DNA of the CDR3 is TGTGCCAGCAGCCCAGGTGGGGGGACGACGGCATGGCATTTT. This gives the protein CASSPGGGTTAWHF.

This clonotype was observed a handful of times. The chain links TRBV10-3 to TRBJ2-2; tentatively, D is TRBD2 (5 bases). This CDR3 has 14 residues. In germline, CDR1 is ENHRY, CDR2 SYGVKD. V shed 7 bases and J shed 1 base, with 10 bases lying between them. The CDR3 is CAITGSVNTGELFF. DNA for the CDR3: TGTGCCATCACGGGTAGCGTGAACACCGGGGAGCTGTTTTTT.

The chain combines TRBV7-2 with TRBJ2-3, with D perhaps TRBD1 (5 bases). In germline, CDR1 is SGHTA, CDR2 FQGNSA. This CDR3 is built from 13 residues. The ends were cut back, 3 bases at V and 5 bases at J, with 9 bases in the middle. The CDR3 DNA reads TGTGCCAGCAGCTTTCAGGGTAGAGATACGCAGTATTTT. Translating gives CASSFQGRDTQYF.

The CDR3, as DNA: TGTGCCAGCAGCCCCGGGGGGGCCGAGCCTGGAAACACCATATATTTT. Its translation: CASSPGGAEPGNTIYF. This chain links TRBV7-7 with TRBJ1-3; a possible D gene is TRBD1 (6 bases). The V and J ends lost 5 bases and 2 bases respectively, with 16 bases between them. CDR1 is SSHAT and CDR2 is FNYEAQ in the germline V gene (reference sequence). The length of the CDR3 is 16 residues.

The gene calls are TRBV5-5 and TRBJ1-1; tentative D call: TRBD1 (6 bases). The CDR3 runs to 13 residues. V was pared by 4 bases and J by 11 bases, with 18 bases between. Germline lookup yields CDR1 SGHKS and CDR2 YYEKEE (reference sequence). The CDR3 here is CASSNSGAVRAFF. DNA of the CDR3: TGTGCCAGCAGCAATTCAGGGGCTGTACGGGCTTTCTTT.

The chain carries TRBV20-1 and TRBJ2-3; 11 bases match TRBD2. The length of the CDR3 is 16 residues. With 0 bases clipped from V and 4 bases from J, the junction kept 6 bases outside the gene matches. CDR1 is DFQATT, CDR2 SNEGSKA, per germline (reference sequence). The DNA of the CDR3 is TGCAGTGCTAGAGATCTAGCGGGAGGAGTCTCAGATACGCAGTATTTT. The encoded protein is CSARDLAGGVSDTQYF.

In its sample, this clonotype was seen a few times. The V call is TRBV5-1, the J call TRBJ1-2; no clear D. V dropped 0 bases and J dropped 3 bases, with 6 bases sitting between them. The germline gives CDR1 SGHRS, CDR2 YFSETQ. The CDR3 loop spans 13 amino acids. The CDR3 loop is CASSLERDYGYTF. Here the CDR3 DNA reads TGCGCCAGCAGCTTGGAACGCGACTATGGCTACACCTTC.

The sample holds many counts of this clonotype. The V gene is TRBV12-3 or TRBV12-4, the J gene TRBJ1-3; no reliable D call. Trimming shortened V by 1 base and J by 0 bases, and 10 bases separated the two germline ends. The CDR3 extends over 16 amino acids. CDR3 amino acids: CASSLGTAASGNTIYF. CDR3 coding DNA: TGTGCCAGCAGTTTAGGCACAGCGGCCTCTGGAAACACCATATATTTT.

This clonotype has just a few counts. The CDR3: CASSELSGFSYEQYF. The CDR3 nucleotides are TGTGCCAGCAGTGAGCTTAGCGGATTCTCCTACGAGCAGTACTTC. This sequence joins TRBV6-2 or TRBV6-3 and TRBJ2-7, with D perhaps TRBD2 (6 bases). CDR1 and CDR2 from the germline V gene are MNHEY and SVGEGT. V lost 5 bases, J lost 0 bases, and 14 bases lay in between. The CDR3 is 15 amino acids.

The chain recombines TRBV7-2 with TRBJ1-5; D ambiguous. The CDR3 covers 12 residues. CDR1 is SGHTA and CDR2 is FQGNSA in the germline V gene. Trimming stripped 9 bases from V and 4 bases from J, with 10 bases between. The CDR3 bases are TGTGCCAGTTCGGATCTTAATCAGCCCCAGCATTTT. This encodes CASSDLNQPQHF. The complete variable domain, with remaining parts taken from reference TRBV7-2 and TRBJ1-5, reads GAGVSQSPSNKVTEKGKDVELRCDPISGHTALYWYRQSLGQGLEFLIYFQGNSAPDKSGLPSDRFSAERTGGSVSTLTIQRTQQEDSAVYLCASSDLNQPQHFGDGTRLSIL.